The 30 T cell receptor beta chains below were found in one sample sequenced in a study of blood T cell repertoires in COVID-19. TCRdb's copy holds only in-frame clones and misses some; the assay was immunoSEQ multiplex PCR. Among around 100,000 clones listed, 80% to 90% were seen once. Sequenced sample: peripheral blood. The receptors were sampled from a man aged 40-49 years with acute or convalescent COVID-19.

The chain recombines TRBV27 with TRBJ1-2; 7 nucleotides match TRBD1. CDR1 is MNHEY and CDR2 is SMNVEV in the germline V gene (reference sequence). Trimming removed 5 bases from V and 0 bases from J; junction bases left unmatched: 9. The CDR3 spans 16 residues. DNA of the CDR3: TGTGCCAGCAGTGCAGGGGGATTAGAAGCTAACTATGGCTACACCTTC. It is translated as CASSAGGLEANYGYTF.

This rearrangement joins TRBV2 to TRBJ2-2; D is ambiguous. Trimming cost V 7 bases and J 1 base, with 4 bases left between them. This CDR3 is built from 12 residues. The germline V gene has CDR1 SNHLY and CDR2 FYNNEI. This CDR3 reads CASMRNTGELFF. The CDR3 DNA is TGTGCCAGCATGAGGAACACCGGGGAGCTGTTTTTT. Using reference TRBV2 and TRBJ2-2 for the parts outside the CDR3, the full variable domain is EPEVTQTPSHQVTQMGQEVILRCVPISNHLYFYWYRQILGQKVEFLVSFYNNEISEKSEIFDDQFSVERPDGSNFTLKIRSTKLEDSAMYFCASMRNTGELFFGEGSRLTVL.

The rearrangement uses TRBV24-1 and TRBJ2-1, with a tentative D call TRBD2 (6 bases). V lost 1 base and J lost 0, with 6 bases in between. CDR3 length: 15 residues. CDR1 KGHDR and CDR2 SFDVKD come from the germline V gene. The CDR3 loop is CATSDFGGSYNEQFF. CDR3 in DNA: TGTGCCACCAGTGATTTCGGGGGCTCCTACAATGAGCAGTTCTTC.

The DNA of the CDR3 is TGTGCCAGCAGCCAAGACGGGATCGGGGCTAATGAAAAACTGTTTTTT. Residues: CASSQDGIGANEKLFF. V usage is TRBV3-1 (or the pseudogene TRBV3-2) and J usage is TRBJ1-4; no firm D call. Germline V gene data show CDR1 as LGHDT and CDR2 as YNNKEL (reference sequence). The CDR3 totals 16 residues. Trimming took 0 bases from V and 3 from J, leaving 11 bases between them.

This clone showed up just a few times. This chain connects TRBV6-5 to TRBJ2-7; D gene uncertain. There are 14 residues in the CDR3. V was trimmed by 6 bases and J by 0 bases, leaving 12 bases between them. Germline V gene data show CDR1 as MNHEY and CDR2 as SVGAGI. The CDR3 DNA follows: TGTGCCAGCAGCCGCCAGCGTAGCTCCTACGAGCAGTACTTC. It codes for CASSRQRSSYEQYF.

The chain carries TRBV19 and TRBJ2-7; 7 bases agree with TRBD1. Losses at the gene ends were 7 bases for V and 2 bases for J; bases not matched to a gene: 8. This CDR3 spans 14 amino acids. Germline lookup yields CDR1 LNHDA and CDR2 SQIVND (reference sequence). The CDR3 bases are TGTGCCAGTACCCCGACAGGGACCGCCTACGAGCAGTACTTC. Protein sequence: CASTPTGTAYEQYF.

The chain is built from TRBV2 and TRBJ2-3; 9 bases are shared with TRBD2. CDR3 length equals 15 residues. Germline V CDR1 and CDR2: SNHLY, FYNNEI. The ends lost 4 bases at V and 6 bases at J; junction bases unmatched: 8. This CDR3 reads CASSASGGMADTQYF. CDR3 nucleotides: TGTGCCAGCAGTGCGAGCGGGGGGATGGCGGATACGCAGTATTTT.

V and J are TRBV10-3 and TRBJ1-4; D call uncertain. There are 12 residues in the CDR3. In germline, CDR1 is ENHRY, CDR2 SYGVKD. V lost 2 bases, J lost 9 bases, and 7 bases lay in between. CDR3 sequence reads: CAISEDIQKLFF. The CDR3 DNA sequence: TGTGCCATCAGTGAGGACATCCAAAAACTGTTTTTT.

This clone appeared once. The CDR3 protein is CAWTGTGANVLTF. CDR3 coding DNA: TGTGCCTGGACGGGGACTGGGGCCAACGTCCTGACTTTC. The chain carries TRBV30 and TRBJ2-6; a weak D match, TRBD2 (5 bases). CDR1 and CDR2 from the germline V gene are GTSNPN and SVGIG (reference sequence). This CDR3 region has 13 residues. Trimming pared 4 bases from V and 2 bases from J, leaving 6 bases between.

This clone was counted a few times. The J gene is TRBJ2-3, the V gene TRBV4-2; D possibly corresponds to TRBD2 (7 bases). CDR3 length: 19 amino acids. CDR1 and CDR2 from the germline V gene are LGHNA and YNFKEQ. V lost 0 bases to trimming and J lost 0 bases, with 19 bases between them. The CDR3 spells CASSQDPLGGDTSTDTQYF. The CDR3 DNA reads TGTGCCAGCAGCCAAGACCCCCTGGGAGGGGACACTAGCACAGATACGCAGTATTTT.

The rearrangement links TRBV4-1 to TRBJ2-7, with D perhaps TRBD1 (6 bases). Germline-derived CDR1 and CDR2 are MGHRA and YSYEKL. V lost 5 bases and J 0 bases, leaving 14 bases between the germline ends. The CDR3 length is 15 residues. The CDR3 spells CASSAAGTLSYEQYF. CDR3 in DNA: TGCGCCAGCAGCGCAGCCGGGACACTCTCCTACGAGCAGTACTTC.

The V and J genes are TRBV6-1 and TRBJ1-6; perhaps TRBD1 as D (6 bases). This CDR3 region has 15 residues. Germline V gene sequence: CDR1 MNHNS, CDR2 SASEGT. The V gene lost 2 bases and the J gene lost 9 bases, with 14 bases spanning the gap. The CDR3 spells CASSERGGESSPLHF. CDR3 in DNA: TGTGCCAGCAGTGAACGCGGGGGCGAGTCTTCACCCCTCCACTTT.

This chain connects TRBV19 to TRBJ1-2; a weak D match, TRBD1 (5 bases). The V gene's germline CDR1 is LNHDA and CDR2 SQIVND (reference sequence). The CDR3 extends over 14 amino acids. The ends were cut back, 6 bases at V and 0 bases at J, with 11 bases in the middle. The CDR3 loop is CASRGAASNYGYTF. CDR3 nucleotide sequence: TGTGCCAGTAGAGGGGCCGCGTCTAACTATGGCTACACCTTC.

J is TRBJ1-1 and V is TRBV7-2; D perhaps matches TRBD1 (6 bases). V was clipped by 1 base and J by 0 bases, with 9 bases between them. CDR1 SGHTA and CDR2 FQGNSA come from the germline V gene. The CDR3 is 15 amino acids. This CDR3 is CASSLGTELNTEAFF. CDR3 DNA: TGTGCCAGCAGCTTAGGGACAGAGTTGAACACTGAAGCTTTCTTT. The variable domain in full, with the rest retrieved from reference TRBV7-2 and TRBJ1-1, is GAGVSQSPSNKVTEKGKDVELRCDPISGHTALYWYRQSLGQGLEFLIYFQGNSAPDKSGLPSDRFSAERTGGSVSTLTIQRTQQEDSAVYLCASSLGTELNTEAFFGQGTRLTVV.

The rearrangement uses TRBV5-4 and TRBJ2-7, with TRBD2 matching over 8 bases. The CDR3 has 15 amino acids. CDR1 is SGHNT and CDR2 is YYREEE in the germline V gene (reference sequence). The ends lost 0 bases at V and 2 bases at J; junction bases unmatched: 4. DNA for the CDR3: TGTGCCAGCAGCTTGGTTAGCGGGATCACCTACGAGCAGTACTTC. Protein: CASSLVSGITYEQYF.

This clone showed up just once. The chain joins TRBV6-5 to TRBJ2-4, with 11 bases aligning to TRBD2. CDR1 and CDR2 from the germline V gene are MNHEY and SVGAGI. This CDR3 has 13 amino acids. V shed 5 bases and J 9 bases; nucleotides not matched to a gene: 3. For the CDR3, the DNA is TGTGCCAGCAGTCCCGGACTAGCGGGCATTCAGTACTTC. It encodes CASSPGLAGIQYF.

The chain carries TRBV3-1 (or the pseudogene TRBV3-2) and TRBJ2-3; tentative D call: TRBD2 (5 bases). The germline V gene encodes CDR1 LGHDT and CDR2 YNNKEL (reference sequence). Trimming pared 0 bases from V and 7 bases from J, leaving 17 bases between. There are 16 residues in the CDR3. CDR3 residues: CASSQEILIEGNTQYF. CDR3 bases: TGTGCCAGCAGCCAAGAAATTCTTATCGAGGGAAATACGCAGTATTTT.

The V gene is TRBV6-7, the J gene TRBJ2-1, with 15 bases lining up with TRBD2. TRBV6-7 qualifies as an ORF whose function is uncertain. J lost 5 bases, V lost 0 bases, and 14 bases had no gene match. The CDR3 has 21 residues. CDR3: CASSYSKNWTSGGEVNNEQFF. The CDR3 DNA reads TGTGCCAGCAGTTACTCGAAGAATTGGACTAGCGGGGGGGAAGTAAACAATGAGCAGTTCTTC.

The chain has TRBV7-2 and TRBJ2-7, with a possible D match to TRBD2 (6 bases). From germline, CDR1 is SGHTA and CDR2 FQGNSA. With 7 bases removed from V and 0 bases from J, the gap between germline ends came to 13 bases. CDR3 length equals 14 residues. The CDR3 loop reads CASTRGTDSYEQYF. The DNA of the CDR3 is TGTGCCAGCACCCGCGGGACGGACTCCTACGAGCAGTACTTC. The whole variable domain, remainder taken from reference TRBV7-2 and TRBJ2-7, is GAGVSQSPSNKVTEKGKDVELRCDPISGHTALYWYRQSLGQGLEFLIYFQGNSAPDKSGLPSDRFSAERTGGSVSTLTIQRTQQEDSAVYLCASTRGTDSYEQYFGPGTRLTVT.

The chain carries TRBV24-1 and TRBJ2-2; 8 nucleotides line up with TRBD2. The V gene's germline CDR1 is KGHDR and CDR2 SFDVKD. This CDR3 has 16 residues. The J segment lost 5 bases and the V segment lost 4 bases, leaving 8 bases of the junction unmatched. The CDR3 spells CATSDPGRGGTGELFF. In DNA, the CDR3 is TGTGCCACCAGTGACCCCGGGAGGGGGGGGACCGGGGAGCTGTTTTTT.

CDR3 DNA: TGTGCCAGCCGAATCACCGGGGGCACTGAAGCTTTCTTT. Protein: CASRITGGTEAFF. The chain is built from TRBV19 and TRBJ1-1, with a weak D call TRBD1 (5 bases). Germline V gene data show CDR1 as LNHDA and CDR2 as SQIVND (reference sequence). The ends were cut back, 9 bases at V and 4 bases at J, with 15 bases in the middle. This CDR3 is 13 amino acids long.

This clone occurred a few times. The chain employs TRBV7-9 and TRBJ1-2, with D possibly matching TRBD1 (5 bases). CDR3 length: 13 residues. Germline CDR1 and CDR2: SEHNR and FQNEAQ (reference sequence). Trimming took off 0 bases at V and 7 bases at J, with 9 bases between the two ends. CDR3 protein: CASSLAEGVGYTF. The CDR3 DNA follows: TGTGCCAGCAGCTTAGCGGAAGGGGTTGGCTACACCTTC.

The chain links TRBV5-4 to TRBJ2-1; D uncertain. The CDR3 length is 14 residues. Germline V CDR1 and CDR2: SGHNT, YYREEE (reference sequence). The V end lost 1 base, the J end lost 6 bases, and 11 bases lay between the germline ends. The CDR3 loop reads CASSLQYISNEQFF. The DNA of the CDR3 is TGTGCCAGCAGCTTGCAGTACATCTCCAATGAGCAGTTCTTC.

The rearrangement uses TRBV4-1 and TRBJ1-6; TRBD1 matches at 7 bases. Germline V gene lookup returns CDR1 MGHRA and CDR2 YSYEKL. Germline trimming cut 5 bases from V and 2 bases from J; bases unmatched to any gene: 6. This CDR3 spans 16 amino acids. The CDR3 loop is CASSTWDSAYNSPLHF. CDR3 in DNA: TGCGCCAGCAGCACATGGGACAGCGCCTATAATTCACCCCTCCACTTT.

The V call is TRBV7-2, the J call TRBJ2-5; D is unclear. V lost 2 bases and J lost 2, with 9 bases in between. The CDR3 extends over 14 amino acids. Germline lookup yields CDR1 SGHTA and CDR2 FQGNSA. The CDR3 nucleotides are TGTGCCAGCAGCTTATTTGGCGGTCAAGAGACCCAGTACTTC. It encodes CASSLFGGQETQYF. Full variable domain (remainder filled in from reference TRBV7-2 and TRBJ2-5): GAGVSQSPSNKVTEKGKDVELRCDPISGHTALYWYRQSLGQGLEFLIYFQGNSAPDKSGLPSDRFSAERTGGSVSTLTIQRTQQEDSAVYLCASSLFGGQETQYFGPGTRLLVL.

The gene calls are TRBV5-1 and TRBJ2-3, with D perhaps matching TRBD1 (5 bases). V was clipped by 0 bases and J by 0 bases, with 17 bases between them. CDR3 length: 18 amino acids. The V gene's germline CDR1 is SGHRS and CDR2 YFSETQ. CDR3 amino acids: CASSLEGRAFTSTDTQYF. CDR3 nucleotide sequence: TGCGCCAGCAGCTTGGAGGGGCGCGCCTTTACTAGCACAGATACGCAGTATTTT. Supplemented by reference TRBV5-1 and TRBJ2-3, the full variable domain reads KAGVTQTPRYLIKTRGQQVTLSCSPISGHRSVSWYQQTPGQGLQFLFEYFSETQRNKGNFPGRFSGRQFSNSRSEMNVSTLELGDSALYLCASSLEGRAFTSTDTQYFGPGTRLTVL.

This chain links TRBV19 with TRBJ1-1; the match to TRBD1 covers 8 bases. Germline CDR1 LNHDA, CDR2 SQIVND (reference sequence). CDR3 length: 14 amino acids. J gave up 1 base and V 7 bases, and 5 bases lay outside the gene matches. Here the CDR3 DNA reads TGTGCCAGTAACCGACAGGGGACGAACACTGAAGCTTTCTTT. Translation gives CASNRQGTNTEAFF. The complete variable domain, with remaining parts taken from reference TRBV19 and TRBJ1-1, reads DGGITQSPKYLFRKEGQNVTLSCEQNLNHDAMYWYRQDPGQGLRLIYYSQIVNDFQKGDIAEGYSVSREKKESFPLTVTSAQKNPTAFYLCASNRQGTNTEAFFGQGTRLTVV.

CDR3 protein: CASRPGQAQETQYF. The CDR3 DNA is TGTGCCAGCAGGCCAGGACAGGCGCAAGAGACCCAGTACTTC. V is TRBV6-5 and J is TRBJ2-5; 7 nucleotides line up with TRBD1. The V segment lost 6 bases and the J segment 2 bases; nucleotides outside the gene matches: 6. The CDR3 runs 14 residues. In germline, CDR1 is MNHEY, CDR2 SVGAGI.

This rearrangement joins TRBV5-8 to TRBJ1-5; tentatively, D is TRBD1 (5 bases). Trimming took off 3 bases at V and 5 bases at J, with 6 bases between the two ends. The CDR3 length is 12 residues. CDR1 SGHTS and CDR2 YDEGEE come from the germline V gene. The CDR3 reads CASSSGDQPQHF. In DNA form, the CDR3 reads TGTGCCAGCAGCTCGGGGGATCAGCCCCAGCATTTT.

The chain employs TRBV15 and TRBJ2-7; D is perhaps TRBD2 (6 bases). The CDR3 is 13 residues long. Germline V gene data show CDR1 as LNHNV and CDR2 as YYDKDF (reference sequence). V was shortened by 3 bases and J by 5 bases, with 11 bases between the two germline ends. The chain's CDR3 is CATSRYGGNEQYF. CDR3 DNA: TGTGCCACCAGCAGGTATGGGGGGAACGAGCAGTACTTC.